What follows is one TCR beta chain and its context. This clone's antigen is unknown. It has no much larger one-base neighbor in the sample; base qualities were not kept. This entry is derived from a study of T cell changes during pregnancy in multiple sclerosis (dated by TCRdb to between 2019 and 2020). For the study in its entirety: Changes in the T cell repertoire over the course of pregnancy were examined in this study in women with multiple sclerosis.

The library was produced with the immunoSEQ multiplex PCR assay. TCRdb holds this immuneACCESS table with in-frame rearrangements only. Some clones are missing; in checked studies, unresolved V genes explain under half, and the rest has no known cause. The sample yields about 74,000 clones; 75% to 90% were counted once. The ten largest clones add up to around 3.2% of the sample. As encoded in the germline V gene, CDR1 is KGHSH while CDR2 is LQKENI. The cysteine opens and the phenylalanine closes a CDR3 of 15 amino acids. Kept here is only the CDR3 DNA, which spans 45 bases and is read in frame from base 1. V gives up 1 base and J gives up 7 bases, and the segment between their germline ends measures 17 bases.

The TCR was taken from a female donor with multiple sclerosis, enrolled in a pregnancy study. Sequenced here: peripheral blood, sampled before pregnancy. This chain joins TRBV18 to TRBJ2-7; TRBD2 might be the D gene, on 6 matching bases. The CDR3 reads CASSPRLTGASEQYF. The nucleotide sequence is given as TGTGCCAGCTCACCACGTTTGACGGGAGCGAGTGAGCAGTACTTC.